One and the same sample provided the 2 T cell receptor beta chains below, sequenced in a study of Ad26.COV2.S vaccination and SARS-CoV-2 variants. The treatment denotes: around 19 received Ad26.COV2.S at low or high dose, single or two shots; 5 received placebo; per-sample allocation not given. Samples were taken on day 63 after the first vaccine or placebo injection. Profiled with immunoSEQ multiplex PCR; TCRdb holds only in-frame clones, not every one. This table holds approximately 420,000 clones, approximately 90% found once. The source was peripheral blood, collected in a trial of Ad26.COV2.S vaccine versus placebo. The source of these receptors is a person between 18 and 60 years old who received the Ad26.COV2.S COVID-19 vaccine or a placebo.

This chain joins TRBV30 and TRBJ2-6, with 7 nucleotides matching TRBD1. This CDR3 has 17 residues. Germline trimming cut 0 bases from V and 0 bases from J; bases unmatched to any gene: 5. Germline CDR1 is GTSNPN and CDR2 is SVGIG (reference sequence). The CDR3 DNA is TGTGCCTGGAGTGTAAGGGACAGTTACTCTGGGGCCAACGTCCTGACTTTC. The encoded protein is CAWSVRDSYSGANVLTF.

The chain employs TRBV10-3 and TRBJ2-2, with 7 bases fitting TRBD2. Germline CDR1 and CDR2: ENHRY and SYGVKD. The junction had 4 bases not matched to a gene; V was cut back by 4 bases and J by 5 bases. The length of the CDR3 is 14 residues. The CDR3 region has the DNA TGTGCCATCAGTGGCGGGGGTAATACCGGGGAGCTGTTTTTT. The encoded protein is CAISGGGNTGELFF.